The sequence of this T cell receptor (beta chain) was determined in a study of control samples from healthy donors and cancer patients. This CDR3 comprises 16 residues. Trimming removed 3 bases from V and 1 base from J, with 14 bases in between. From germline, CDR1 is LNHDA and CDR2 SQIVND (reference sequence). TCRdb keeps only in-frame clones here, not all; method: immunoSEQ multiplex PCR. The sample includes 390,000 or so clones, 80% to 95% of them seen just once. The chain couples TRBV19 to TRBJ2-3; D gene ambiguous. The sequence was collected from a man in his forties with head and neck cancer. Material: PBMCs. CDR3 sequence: CASSMQRPLRTDTQYF. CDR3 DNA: TGTGCCAGTAGTATGCAGCGACCCCTTCGCACAGATACGCAGTATTTT.